The rows below give T cell receptor beta chains drawn from one sample of a study of vaccination and CD4 T cells after COVID-19. No antigen has been assigned to these receptors. Each CDR3 protein is one row after TCRdb ran MiXCR on the PCR reads. The table lists about 12,000 distinct CDR3 sequences, 76% of them singletons. Sequencing was done on a sample of CD4+ T cells from blood, cultured in vitro. Receptor source: a human donor who had recovered from COVID-19. Each CDR3 is given with its conserved first and last residue. Each record gives: J gene, V gene, clone size, D gene, CDR3 DNA, CDR3 protein. The D gene is left open where the match is weak. Size is omitted from some rows. Given values are once, few, many or a class for expanded clones.

j_call: TRBJ1-2
v_call: TRBV20-1
clone_size: .
d_call: .
cdr3_nt: TGCACCCCCAAGCCGGGGGGGAAGTATGGCTACACCTTC
cdr3_aa: CTPKPGGKYGYTF

j_call: TRBJ2-5
v_call: TRBV7-2
clone_size: .
d_call: TRBD1
cdr3_nt: TGTGCCAGCAGCAGGAGAGGGGACAGGGTGGGAGAGACCCAGTACTTC
cdr3_aa: CASSRRGDRVGETQYF

j_call: TRBJ1-5
v_call: TRBV7-2
clone_size: .
d_call: TRBD1
cdr3_nt: TGTGCCAGCAGCTTAGGAGGGCAGGGGGCCGGGCAGCCCCAGCATTTT
cdr3_aa: CASSLGGQGAGQPQHF

j_call: TRBJ2-1
v_call: TRBV20-1
clone_size: .
d_call: TRBD2
cdr3_nt: TGCAGTGCCGCTACTAGCGGGAGGAGGCAGTTCTTC
cdr3_aa: CSAATSGRRQFF

j_call: TRBJ2-3
v_call: TRBV29-1
clone_size: .
d_call: TRBD1
cdr3_nt: TGCAGCGTTGGGACAGGCGCCTATACGCAGTATTTT
cdr3_aa: CSVGTGAYTQYF

j_call: TRBJ2-1
v_call: TRBV20-1
clone_size: .
d_call: TRBD2
cdr3_nt: TGCAGTGCTAGAGATGTCGATAGCGGGATTTCCCATGAGCAGTTCTTC
cdr3_aa: CSARDVDSGISHEQFF

j_call: TRBJ1-6
v_call: TRBV6-1
clone_size: .
d_call: .
cdr3_nt: TGTGCCACCAACCCGAACGGGGTTAATTCACCCCTCCACTTT
cdr3_aa: CATNPNGVNSPLHF

j_call: TRBJ1-5
v_call: TRBV7-2
clone_size: .
d_call: TRBD1
cdr3_nt: TGTGCCAGCAGTCCAGGGGGCTTGGAGCCCCAGCATTTT
cdr3_aa: CASSPGGLEPQHF

j_call: TRBJ1-2
v_call: TRBV20-1
clone_size: .
d_call: .
cdr3_nt: TGCAGTGCCTCGGACCCGACGGGCTATGGCTACACCTTC
cdr3_aa: CSASDPTGYGYTF

j_call: TRBJ2-2
v_call: TRBV7-9
clone_size: few
d_call: .
cdr3_nt: TGTGCCAGCAGGTGGGCTAACACGAACACCGGGGAGCTGTTTTTT
cdr3_aa: CASRWANTNTGELFF

j_call: TRBJ1-1
v_call: TRBV6-5
clone_size: .
d_call: .
cdr3_nt: TGTGCCAGCAGTTACTCTTTTTCAGGGGCCGGGACTGAAGCTTTCTTT
cdr3_aa: CASSYSFSGAGTEAFF

j_call: TRBJ1-5
v_call: TRBV7-9
clone_size: .
d_call: .
cdr3_nt: TGTGCCAGCAGCTTAGGGGGGGGACCGGGGCCCCAGCATTTT
cdr3_aa: CASSLGGGPGPQHF

j_call: TRBJ2-3
v_call: TRBV20-1
clone_size: .
d_call: .
cdr3_nt: TGCAGTGCTAGAGATCCCCGATCCCGGGATGGCACAGATACGCAGTATTTT
cdr3_aa: CSARDPRSRDGTDTQYF